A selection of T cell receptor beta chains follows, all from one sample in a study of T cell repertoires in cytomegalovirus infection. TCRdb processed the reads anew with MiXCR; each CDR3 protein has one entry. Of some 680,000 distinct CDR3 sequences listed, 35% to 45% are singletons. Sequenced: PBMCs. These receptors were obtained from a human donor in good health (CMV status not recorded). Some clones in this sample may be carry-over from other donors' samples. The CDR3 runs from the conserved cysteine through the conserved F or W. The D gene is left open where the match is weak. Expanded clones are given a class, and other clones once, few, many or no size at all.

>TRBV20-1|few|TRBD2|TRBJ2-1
TGCAGTGCTAGAGATTCTCTCCGGGGGGGCCACTTCTTC
CSARDSLRGGHFF
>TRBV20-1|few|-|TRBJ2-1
TGCAGTGCTAGCCGCCCCCAACGGGGGCATGAGCAGTTCTTC
CSASRPQRGHEQFF
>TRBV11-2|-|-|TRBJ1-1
TGTGCCAGCAGCTTAGATCCTGGGGGTACGGCTTTCTTT
CASSLDPGGTAFF
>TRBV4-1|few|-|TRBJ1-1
TGCGCCAGCAGCCAGATTCCGGAGTTGGATGAAGCTTTCTTT
CASSQIPELDEAFF
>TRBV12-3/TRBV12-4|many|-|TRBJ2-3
TGTGCCAGCAGCCTTTCCCGGACAGTCTCCCCGGATACGCAGTATTTT
CASSLSRTVSPDTQYF
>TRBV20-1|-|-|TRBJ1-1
TGCAGTGCTAGAATAGACAGCCCTGAAGCTTTCTTT
CSARIDSPEAFF
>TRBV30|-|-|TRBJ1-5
TGTGCCTACGGTTCAGGTAGCAATCAGCCCCAGCATTTT
CAYGSGSNQPQHF
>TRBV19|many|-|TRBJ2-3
TGTGCCAGTAGGAGCCGGGACCCCACAGATACGCAGTATTTT
CASRSRDPTDTQYF
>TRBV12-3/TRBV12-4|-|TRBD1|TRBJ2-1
TGTGCCAGCAACCTACAGGGGCCTAGCTCCTACAATGAGCAGTTCTTC
CASNLQGPSSYNEQFF
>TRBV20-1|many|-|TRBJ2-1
TGCAGTGCGCCCGGGACCGGTGTTAACCGCCTATACAATGAGCAGTTCTTC
CSAPGTGVNRLYNEQFF
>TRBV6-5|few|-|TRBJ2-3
TGTGCCAGCAGTTGGGACTTTAGCACAGATACGCAGTATTTT
CASSWDFSTDTQYF
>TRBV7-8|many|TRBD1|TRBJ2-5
TGTGCCAGCAGCTTCCGGACAGGGTCCGAGACCCAGTACTTC
CASSFRTGSETQYF
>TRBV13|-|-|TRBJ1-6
TGTGCCAGCAGCCTGGGACGGAATTATAATTCACCCCTCCACTTT
CASSLGRNYNSPLHF
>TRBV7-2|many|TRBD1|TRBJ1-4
TGTGCCAGCAGCCCGCGACAGGGGGCGATTGAAAAACTGTTTTTT
CASSPRQGAIEKLFF
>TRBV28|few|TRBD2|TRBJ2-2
TGTGCCAGCAGTTTAAGTAGCGGGAGGGCCGGGGAGCTGTTTTTT
CASSLSSGRAGELFF
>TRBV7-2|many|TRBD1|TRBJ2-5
TGTGCCAGCAGCCGGACAGGGGGCTTTGGAGAGACCCAGTACTTC
CASSRTGGFGETQYF
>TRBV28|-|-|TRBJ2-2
TGTGCCAGCAGTTTCGGCTCGGGCACCGGGGAGCTGTTTTTT
CASSFGSGTGELFF
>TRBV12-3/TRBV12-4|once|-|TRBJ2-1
TGTGCCAGCAGCTCCGCGGAAGGGCAGTTCTTC
CASSSAEGQFF
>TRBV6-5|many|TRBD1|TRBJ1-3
TGTGCCAGCAGTTACTCCAGTCGAGGGGGCAGCTATAGAAACACCATATATTTT
CASSYSSRGGSYRNTIYF
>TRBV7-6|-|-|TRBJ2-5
TGTGCCAGCCGAAAGCCGGGGTTCCCAGAGACCCAGTACTTC
CASRKPGFPETQYF
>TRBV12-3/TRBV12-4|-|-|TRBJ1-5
TGTGCCAGCAGTTTTGACTGGAGTGGGGACAATCAGCCCCAGCATTTT
CASSFDWSGDNQPQHF
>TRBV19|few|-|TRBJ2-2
TGTGCCACTTACAGGGTATCGAACACCGGGGAGCTGTTTTTT
CATYRVSNTGELFF
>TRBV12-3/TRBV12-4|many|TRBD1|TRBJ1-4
TGTGCCAGCAGTCCCCGGACAGGCCCTAATGAAAAACTGTTTTTT
CASSPRTGPNEKLFF
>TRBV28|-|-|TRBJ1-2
TGTGCCAGCAGTCTGGACTCCTTGGGGCACTATGGCTACACCTTC
CASSLDSLGHYGYTF
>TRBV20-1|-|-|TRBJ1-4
TGCAGTGCTAGAGATCCTAGTAGTAGTCGGAGGGTGGTTGAAAAACTGTTTTTT
CSARDPSSSRRVVEKLFF
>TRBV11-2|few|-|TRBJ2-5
TGTGCCAGCACCAGAAGCCAGGGCTTCCAAGAGACCCAGTACTTC
CASTRSQGFQETQYF
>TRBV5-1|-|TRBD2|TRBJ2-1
TGCGCCAGCAGCTTAAGAGGCAGGGGCCCGGGACTAGCGTCCGTGAGCTCCTACAATGAGCAGTTCTTC
CASSLRGRGPGLASVSSYNEQFF